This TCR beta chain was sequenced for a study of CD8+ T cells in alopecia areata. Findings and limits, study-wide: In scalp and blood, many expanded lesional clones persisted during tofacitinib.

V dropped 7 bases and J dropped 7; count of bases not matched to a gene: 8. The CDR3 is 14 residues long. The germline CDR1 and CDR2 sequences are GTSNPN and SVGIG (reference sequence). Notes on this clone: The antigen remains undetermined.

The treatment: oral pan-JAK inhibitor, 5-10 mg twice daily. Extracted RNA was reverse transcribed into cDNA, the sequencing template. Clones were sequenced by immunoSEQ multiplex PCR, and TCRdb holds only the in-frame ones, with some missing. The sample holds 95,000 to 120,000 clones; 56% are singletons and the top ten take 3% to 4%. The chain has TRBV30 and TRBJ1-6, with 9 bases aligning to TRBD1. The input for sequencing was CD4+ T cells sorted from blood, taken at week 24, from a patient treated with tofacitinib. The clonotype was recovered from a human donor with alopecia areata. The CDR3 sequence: CASQRTGVNSPLHF. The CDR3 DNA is TGTGCCTCCCAACGGACAGGGGTAAATTCACCCCTCCACTTT.